This T cell receptor (beta chain) was recorded in a study of shared clonotypes between healthy human individuals. Sequencing used immunoSEQ multiplex PCR; TCRdb keeps in-frame clones, though not all of them. The data show about 2.4 million clones, with 80% to 95% seen just once and approximately 0.35% held by the top ten. This TCR derives from a man aged 18 to 35 in good health. Some clones in this sample may be carry-over from other donors' samples. Sequencing was carried out using naive CD4+ T cells from PBMCs. Subset specified: CD45RA+ positively selected.

This chain's CDR3 is CASSRISQETQYF. CDR3 sequence (DNA): TGTGCCAGCAGCCGGATCAGCCAAGAGACCCAGTACTTC. This chain joins TRBV14 and TRBJ2-5; D uncertain. CDR3 length: 13 amino acids. The ends were cut back, 4 bases at V and 1 base at J, with 7 bases in the middle. The germline CDR1 and CDR2 sequences are SGHDN and FVKESK. Complete variable domain (other parts from reference TRBV14 and TRBJ2-5): EAGVTQFPSHSVIEKGQTVTLRCDPISGHDNLYWYRRVMGKEIKFLLHFVKESKQDESGMPNNRFLAERTGGTYSTLKVQPAELEDSGVYFCASSRISQETQYFGPGTRLLVL.